The 30 T cell receptor beta chains below come from one sample, sequenced in a study of T-cell memory formation after mild COVID-19. From the 5' RACE reads, TCRdb called clonotypes with MiXCR, one entry per CDR3 protein. The data contain about 84,000 distinct CDR3 sequences, 11% to 15% of them singletons. Sequenced sample: PBMCs or a T cell subset sorted from them (not recorded which). The receptors stem from an adult woman who had mild COVID-19 (a few samples of this study predate the infection). Cell type and time point are not known.

The sample holds a few counts of this clonotype. The chain has TRBV5-1 and TRBJ1-1; D remains unclear. Trimming took off 2 bases at V and 1 base at J, with 12 bases between the two ends. The CDR3 totals 15 residues. From germline, CDR1 is SGHRS and CDR2 YFSETQ. The CDR3 protein is CASSFRAPSNTEAFF. The CDR3 DNA is TGCGCCAGCAGCTTTCGAGCCCCTTCGAACACTGAAGCTTTCTTT.

The chain employs TRBV30 and TRBJ2-3; 10 nucleotides align to TRBD1. Germline V lookup: CDR1 GTSNPN, CDR2 SVGIG (reference sequence). The CDR3 has 18 residues. V trimming: 6 bases; J trimming: 3 bases; junction bases outside the gene matches: 18. CDR3 protein: CACLPSGFGTGVTDTQYF. CDR3 in DNA: TGTGCCTGTCTCCCCTCGGGGTTCGGGACAGGGGTAACAGATACGCAGTATTTT. Combining the CDR3 with reference TRBV30 and TRBJ2-3 gives the whole variable domain SQTIHQWPATLVQPVGSPLSLECTVEGTSNPNLYWYRQAAGRGLQLLFYSVGIGQISSEVPQNLSASRPQDRQFILSSKKLLLSDSGFYLCACLPSGFGTGVTDTQYFGPGTRLTVL.

V usage is TRBV9 and J usage is TRBJ2-7, with no clear D. The CDR3 is 14 residues long. Germline loops: CDR1 SGDLS, CDR2 YYNGEE. Trimming cost V 2 bases and J 4 bases, with 13 bases left between them. The CDR3 loop is CASSVGQLEYEQYF. CDR3 coding DNA: TGTGCCAGCAGCGTCGGCCAGCTAGAGTACGAGCAGTACTTC.

This clonotype was picked up a small number of times. The rearrangement uses TRBV4-1 and TRBJ2-7; 11 bases map to TRBD1. Germline CDR1 is MGHRA and CDR2 is YSYEKL. With 1 base clipped from V and 2 bases from J, the junction kept 1 base outside the gene matches. The CDR3 length is 15 residues. Written as DNA, the CDR3 is TGCGCCAGCAGCCAAGCGGACAGGGGGCCCTACGAGCAGTACTTC. It translates to CASSQADRGPYEQYF.

This clonotype has a handful of counts. V usage is TRBV29-1 and J usage is TRBJ1-6; 9 bases match TRBD1. CDR1 is SQVTM and CDR2 is ANQGSEA in the germline V gene. V lost 8 bases and J lost 6; bases outside the gene matches: 8. CDR3 length: 14 amino acids. CDR3: CSFRAGQGNSPLHF. The CDR3 nucleotides are TGCAGCTTCCGAGCGGGACAGGGTAATTCACCCCTCCACTTT.

The rearrangement joins TRBV12-3 or TRBV12-4 to TRBJ2-1; TRBD2 is a possible D gene (5 bases). Trimming cost V 6 bases and J 8 bases, with 17 bases left between them. The CDR3 totals 14 residues. CDR3 in amino acids: CASSPEGSGDEQFF. CDR3 nucleotide sequence: TGTGCCAGCAGCCCGGAAGGGAGCGGCGATGAGCAGTTCTTC.

V and J are TRBV2 and TRBJ1-1; perhaps TRBD1 as D (6 bases). Between the trimmed V and J ends, which lost 10 bases and 5 bases, there was a span of 20 bases. The germline CDR1 and CDR2 sequences are SNHLY and FYNNEI. This CDR3 is 14 amino acids long. The CDR3 sequence is CATRGGGHGTEAFF. As DNA, the CDR3 is TGTGCCACTCGTGGGGGGGGGCATGGGACTGAAGCTTTCTTT.

The rearrangement joins TRBV6-5 to TRBJ2-7; 9 bases match TRBD2. Germline lookup yields CDR1 MNHEY and CDR2 SVGAGI. This CDR3 has 13 residues. J gave up 4 bases and V 5 bases, and 3 bases lay outside the gene matches. CDR3 bases: TGTGCCAGCAGTCTTAGCGGGAGATACGAGCAGTACTTC. Its translation is CASSLSGRYEQYF.

This clonotype was seen more than once but under ten times. This sequence joins TRBV5-5 and TRBJ2-7, with 10 bases that match TRBD1. The CDR3 contains 15 residues. With 4 bases clipped from V and 2 bases from J, the junction kept 6 bases outside the gene matches. Germline V gene data show CDR1 as SGHKS and CDR2 as YYEKEE (reference sequence). DNA of the CDR3: TGTGCCAGCAGCCCGGGACAGGGGTCCCCCTACGAGCAGTACTTC. Translation gives CASSPGQGSPYEQYF.

The chain employs TRBV7-6 and TRBJ2-1, with 10 positions matching TRBD2. The CDR3 length is 17 residues. The V segment lost 1 base and the J segment 0 bases; nucleotides outside the gene matches: 3. Germline-derived CDR1 and CDR2 are SGHVS and FNYEAQ. CDR3 coding DNA: TGTGCCAGCAGCTTAGATAGCGGGAGGAGCTCCTACAATGAGCAGTTCTTC. Residues: CASSLDSGRSSYNEQFF.

This rearrangement joins TRBV7-8 to TRBJ2-5; 10 nucleotides match TRBD2. The CDR3 has 18 amino acids. CDR1 and CDR2 (germline): SGHVS, FQNEAQ. V gave up 4 bases and J gave up 1 base; unmatched junction bases: 12. CDR3 bases: TGTGCCAGCAGCTCATACCGCGGGCTAGCGGGAGCCCAAGAGACCCAGTACTTC. Translated: CASSSYRGLAGAQETQYF. The variable domain in full, with the rest retrieved from reference TRBV7-8 and TRBJ2-5, is GAGVSQSPRYKVAKRGQDVALRCDPISGHVSLFWYQQALGQGPEFLTYFQNEAQLDKSGLPSDRFFAERPEGSVSTLKIQRTQQEDSAVYLCASSSYRGLAGAQETQYFGPGTRLLVL.

The CDR3 DNA reads as TGTGCCAGCAGCCCCGGGACAGGGCTGGGGGTATGGGACATTCAGTACTTC. Protein: CASSPGTGLGVWDIQYF. The chain links TRBV14 to TRBJ2-4; 9 nucleotides agree with TRBD1. This CDR3 contains 17 residues. Losses at the gene ends were 4 bases for V and 8 bases for J; bases not matched to a gene: 15. The germline gives CDR1 SGHDN, CDR2 FVKESK.

This sequence joins TRBV4-2 and TRBJ2-1; the D is unclear. The germline CDR1 and CDR2 sequences are LGHNA and YNFKEQ. CDR3 size: 12 residues. Deletions cut 0 bases from V and 9 bases from J, with 6 bases between. CDR3 residues: CASSQDTVEQFF. As DNA, the CDR3 is TGTGCCAGCAGCCAAGATACTGTTGAGCAGTTCTTC.

The chain recombines TRBV4-1 with TRBJ2-7; no clear D gene. The CDR3 extends over 16 amino acids. The germline V gene encodes CDR1 MGHRA and CDR2 YSYEKL. V was shortened by 3 bases and J by 2 bases, with 17 bases between the two germline ends. CDR3 amino acids: CASSHNTDPLTYEQYF. CDR3 DNA sequence: TGCGCCAGCAGCCACAACACGGACCCGCTTACCTACGAGCAGTACTTC.

J is TRBJ2-5 and V is TRBV7-9; tentatively, D is TRBD1 (5 bases). CDR1 and CDR2 (germline): SEHNR, FQNEAQ (reference sequence). The CDR3 sequence is 13 residues long. V was clipped by 4 bases and J by 3 bases, with 9 bases between them. CDR3 protein: CASSWGTEETQYF. Written as DNA, the CDR3 is TGTGCCAGCAGCTGGGGCACAGAAGAGACCCAGTACTTC.

This clonotype was recorded a few times. This chain uses TRBV12-3 or TRBV12-4 with TRBJ2-7; TRBD1 matches at 8 bases. This CDR3 comprises 12 residues. V lost 5 bases, J lost 9 bases, and 6 bases stayed unmatched. Here the CDR3 reads CASSTGQGGQYF. As DNA, the CDR3 is TGTGCCAGCAGTACAGGACAGGGCGGGCAGTACTTC.

The V call is TRBV6-4, the J call TRBJ1-5; maybe TRBD1 (5 bases). This CDR3 has 18 residues. Germline CDR1 reads MRHNA; CDR2 reads SNTAGT. V was pared by 0 bases and J by 2 bases, with 17 bases between. This chain's CDR3 is CASSDSQGAVRGNQPQHF. CDR3 nucleotide sequence: TGTGCCAGCAGTGACTCTCAAGGGGCAGTAAGGGGCAATCAGCCCCAGCATTTT.

Only a few counts were recorded for this clonotype. The rearrangement uses TRBV27 and TRBJ1-2; D possibly corresponds to TRBD1 (5 bases). V lost 5 bases, J lost 5 bases, and 18 bases lay in between. This CDR3 is 15 amino acids long. Per the germline V gene, CDR1 is MNHEY and CDR2 is SMNVEV (reference sequence). The CDR3 nucleotides read TGTGCCAGCAGTAGCCCCGCAGGGATGGCATATGGCTACACCTTC. Its protein is CASSSPAGMAYGYTF.

This clonotype has a handful of counts. V usage is TRBV7-9 and J usage is TRBJ2-7; 7 nucleotides match TRBD1. Germline V CDR1 and CDR2: SEHNR, FQNEAQ (reference sequence). The CDR3 covers 14 residues. V shed 2 bases and J 3 bases; nucleotides not matched to a gene: 4. CDR3 nucleotides: TGTGCCAGCAGCTTACCCGGGACAGACTACGAGCAGTACTTC. It is translated as CASSLPGTDYEQYF.

The V and J genes are TRBV4-3 and TRBJ2-3; D not resolved. V shed 1 base and J shed 2 bases, with 13 bases lying between them. The CDR3 is made up of 16 amino acids. CDR1 is LGHNA, CDR2 YSLEER, per germline. For the CDR3, the DNA is TGCGCCAGCAGCCAAGCCCCTAGGATTGACACAGATACGCAGTATTTT. It codes for CASSQAPRIDTDTQYF.

The V gene is TRBV7-9, the J gene TRBJ2-5; 7 positions agree with TRBD2. Germline CDR1 is SEHNR and CDR2 is FQNEAQ (reference sequence). V was clipped by 1 base and J by 3 bases; unmatched bases: 5. CDR3 length: 15 amino acids. The DNA for the CDR3 is TGTGCCAGCAGCTTAGTTTTCGGACTAGAAGAGACCCAGTACTTC. It is translated as CASSLVFGLEETQYF.

This clonotype was counted a few times. This rearrangement joins TRBV24-1 to TRBJ2-1, with 12 bases matching TRBD2. CDR3 length equals 18 residues. Trimming took 4 bases from V and 3 from J; bases not matched to a gene: 9. Per germline, CDR1 KGHDR and CDR2 SFDVKD. The CDR3 sequence: CATSDQTRTSGVYNEQFF. In nucleotides, the CDR3 is TGTGCCACCAGTGACCAGACCCGGACTAGCGGGGTCTACAATGAGCAGTTCTTC.

The chain combines TRBV5-1 with TRBJ2-1, with 14 bases fitting TRBD2. V shed 4 bases and J 9 bases; nucleotides not matched to a gene: 6. The V gene's germline CDR1 is SGHRS and CDR2 YFSETQ. CDR3 length equals 15 residues. DNA for the CDR3: TGCGCCAGCAGCGGGGGGACTAGCGGGAGCGGTGAGCAGTTCTTC. This codes for CASSGGTSGSGEQFF.

This clonotype was counted a few times. The V and J genes are TRBV5-1 and TRBJ2-1; D gene uncertain. V lost 2 bases and J lost 9, with 15 bases in between. The CDR3 has 14 amino acids. CDR1 SGHRS and CDR2 YFSETQ come from the germline V gene. In nucleotides, the CDR3 is TGCGCCAGCAGCTTAGGTTTCGATTCGGTTGAGCAGTTCTTC. Its protein is CASSLGFDSVEQFF.

V is TRBV6-5 and J is TRBJ1-1; unclear D gene. The CDR3 is 13 residues long. Trimming stripped 5 bases from V and 7 bases from J, with 14 bases between. Germline V lookup: CDR1 MNHEY, CDR2 SVGAGI. The CDR3 DNA is TGTGCCAGCAGTGAGGGCCGGTTTTATGAAGCTTTCTTT. As protein: CASSEGRFYEAFF.

This clonotype was observed a few times. CDR3 sequence: CSVEEANEQFF. CDR3 sequence (DNA): TGCAGCGTTGAAGAAGCAAATGAGCAGTTCTTC. The chain uses TRBV29-1 and TRBJ2-1; D is unclear. Germline loops: CDR1 SQVTM, CDR2 ANQGSEA. The germline V and J ends were trimmed by 0 bases and 7 bases, with 4 bases remaining between them. The CDR3 sequence is 11 residues long.

This clonotype occurred a few times. V is TRBV19 and J is TRBJ2-1; 9 positions match TRBD2. Trimming took 2 bases from V and 7 from J; bases not matched to a gene: 12. This CDR3 region has 17 residues. Germline assignment: CDR1 LNHDA and CDR2 SQIVND (reference sequence). The CDR3 DNA reads TGTGCCAGTAGTATATCCTTAGCGGGAGTCGTCGAAAATGAGCAGTTCTTC. Its protein product is CASSISLAGVVENEQFF.

V and J are TRBV29-1 and TRBJ1-2, with 8 bases identical to TRBD1. Germline V gene lookup returns CDR1 SQVTM and CDR2 ANQGSEA. V lost 7 bases and J lost 4; bases outside the gene matches: 5. The CDR3 runs 12 residues. The CDR3 loop reads CSAKDRAYGYTF. The DNA of the CDR3 is TGCAGCGCCAAGGACAGGGCCTATGGCTACACCTTC. Based on the CDR3 plus reference TRBV29-1 and TRBJ1-2, the full variable domain is SAVISQKPSRDICQRGTSLTIQCQVDSQVTMMFWYRQQPGQSLTLIATANQGSEATYESGFVIDKFPISRPNLTFSTLTVSNMSPEDSSIYLCSAKDRAYGYTFGSGTRLTVV.

J is TRBJ2-7 and V is TRBV27, with no clear D. The V and J ends lost 8 bases and 2 bases respectively, with 10 bases between them. Germline CDR1 and CDR2: MNHEY and SMNVEV (reference sequence). There are 12 residues in the CDR3. CDR3: CASGASPYEQYF. For the CDR3, the DNA is TGTGCCAGCGGCGCGAGCCCCTACGAGCAGTACTTC.

This clonotype was counted only a few times. The chain recombines TRBV7-9 with TRBJ2-7, with D possibly being TRBD2 (5 bases). The CDR3 length is 12 residues. CDR1 and CDR2 from the germline V gene are SEHNR and FQNEAQ (reference sequence). V lost 6 bases and J lost 2, with 8 bases in between. The CDR3 sequence: CASRRDTYEQYF. DNA of the CDR3: TGTGCCAGCAGGAGGGATACCTACGAGCAGTACTTC.